This TCR beta chain is from a study of T cell changes during pregnancy in multiple sclerosis. This table comes from immunoSEQ multiplex PCR, and its TCRdb copy is limited to in-frame clones, with some not included. The sample yields approximately 30,000 clones, 90% seen once. This clone was seen many times. Unmatched junction bases numbered 1, after V lost 4 bases and J lost 4 bases. This CDR3 spans 15 amino acids. CDR1 and CDR2 (germline): MNHNS, SASEGT. The rearrangement joins TRBV6-1 to TRBJ2-3, with 14 bases lining up with TRBD2. The receptor was isolated from a female donor with multiple sclerosis, enrolled in a pregnancy study. The starting material was CD8+ T cells from peripheral blood mononuclear cells, obtained before pregnancy. The chain's CDR3 is CASSGLAGGPDTQYF. CDR3 DNA sequence: TGTGCCAGCAGTGGACTAGCGGGAGGGCCAGATACGCAGTATTTT.